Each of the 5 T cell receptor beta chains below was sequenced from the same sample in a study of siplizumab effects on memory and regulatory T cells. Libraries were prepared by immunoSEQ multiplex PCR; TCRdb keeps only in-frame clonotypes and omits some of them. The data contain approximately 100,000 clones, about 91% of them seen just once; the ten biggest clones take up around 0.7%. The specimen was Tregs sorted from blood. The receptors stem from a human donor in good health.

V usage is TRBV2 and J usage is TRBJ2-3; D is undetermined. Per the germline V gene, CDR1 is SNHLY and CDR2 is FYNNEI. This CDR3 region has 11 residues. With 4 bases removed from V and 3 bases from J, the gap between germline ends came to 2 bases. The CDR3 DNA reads TGTGCCAGCAGTGCAACAGATACGCAGTATTTT. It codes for CASSATDTQYF.

The CDR3 coding sequence is TGTGCCAGCAGCTGGACTAGCTGGGAGACCCAGTACTTC. Translation: CASSWTSWETQYF. The chain is built from TRBV28 and TRBJ2-5; 8 positions match TRBD2. V was pared by 6 bases and J by 5 bases, with 5 bases of the junction left unmatched. CDR1 is MDHEN, CDR2 SYDVKM, per germline. This CDR3 has 13 amino acids.

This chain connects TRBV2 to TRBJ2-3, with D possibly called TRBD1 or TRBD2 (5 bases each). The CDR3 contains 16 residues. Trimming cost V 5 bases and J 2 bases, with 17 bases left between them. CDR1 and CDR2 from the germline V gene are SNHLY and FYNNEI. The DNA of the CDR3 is TGTGCCAGCAGTAACCCGGGACCGACGTTCACAGATACGCAGTATTTT. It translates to CASSNPGPTFTDTQYF.

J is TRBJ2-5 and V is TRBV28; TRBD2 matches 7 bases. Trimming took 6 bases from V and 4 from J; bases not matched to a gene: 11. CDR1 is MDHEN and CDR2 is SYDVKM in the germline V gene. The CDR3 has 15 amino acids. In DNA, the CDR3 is TGTGCCAGCAGGAGGTGGCTAGCGGTTTCAGAGACCCAGTACTTC. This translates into CASRRWLAVSETQYF.

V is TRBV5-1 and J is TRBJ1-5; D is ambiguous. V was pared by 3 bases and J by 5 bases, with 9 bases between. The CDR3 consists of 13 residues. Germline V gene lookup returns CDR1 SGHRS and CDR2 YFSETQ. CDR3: CASSSGLDQPQHF. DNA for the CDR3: TGCGCCAGCAGCTCCGGGCTAGATCAGCCCCAGCATTTT.